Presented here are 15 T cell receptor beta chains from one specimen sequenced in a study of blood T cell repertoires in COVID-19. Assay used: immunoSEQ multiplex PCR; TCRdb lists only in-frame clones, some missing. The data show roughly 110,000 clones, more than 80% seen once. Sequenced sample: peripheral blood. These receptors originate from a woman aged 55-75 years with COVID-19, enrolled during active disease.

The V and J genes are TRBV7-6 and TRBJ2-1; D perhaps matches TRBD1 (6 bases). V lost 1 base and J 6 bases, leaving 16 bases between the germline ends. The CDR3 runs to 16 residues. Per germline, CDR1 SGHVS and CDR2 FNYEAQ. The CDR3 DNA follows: TGTGCCAGCAGCTTAGATCTGGAGACAGGAAGCAATGAGCAGTTCTTC. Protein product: CASSLDLETGSNEQFF.

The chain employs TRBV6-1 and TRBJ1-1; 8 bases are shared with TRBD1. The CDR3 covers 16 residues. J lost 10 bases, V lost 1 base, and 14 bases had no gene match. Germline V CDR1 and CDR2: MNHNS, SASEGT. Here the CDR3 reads CASSEGGQGRLWGAFF. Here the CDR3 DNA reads TGTGCCAGCAGTGAAGGCGGACAGGGAAGGTTATGGGGAGCTTTCTTT.

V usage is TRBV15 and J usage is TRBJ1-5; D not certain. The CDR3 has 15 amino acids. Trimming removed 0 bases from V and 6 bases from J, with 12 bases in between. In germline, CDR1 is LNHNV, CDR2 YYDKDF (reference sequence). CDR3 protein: CATSRDRGGGQPQHF. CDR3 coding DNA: TGTGCCACCAGCAGAGATCGGGGAGGCGGTCAGCCCCAGCATTTT. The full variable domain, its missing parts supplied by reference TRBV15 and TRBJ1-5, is DAMVIQNPRYQVTQFGKPVTLSCSQTLNHNVMYWYQQKSSQAPKLLFHYYDKDFNNEADTPDNFQSRRPNTSFCFLDIRSPGLGDTAMYLCATSRDRGGGQPQHFGDGTRLSIL.

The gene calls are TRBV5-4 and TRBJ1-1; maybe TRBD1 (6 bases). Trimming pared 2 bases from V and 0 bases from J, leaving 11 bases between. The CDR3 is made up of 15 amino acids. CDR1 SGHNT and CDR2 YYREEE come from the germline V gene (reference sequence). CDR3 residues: CASSFGQRMNTEAFF. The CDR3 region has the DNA TGTGCCAGCAGCTTCGGACAGCGGATGAACACTGAAGCTTTCTTT.

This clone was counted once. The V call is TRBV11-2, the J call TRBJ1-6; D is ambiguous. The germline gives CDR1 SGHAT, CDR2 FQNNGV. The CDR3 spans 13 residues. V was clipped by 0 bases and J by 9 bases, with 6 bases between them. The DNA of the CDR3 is TGTGCCAGCAGCTTAGATTCCGTTTCACCCCTCCACTTT. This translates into CASSLDSVSPLHF.

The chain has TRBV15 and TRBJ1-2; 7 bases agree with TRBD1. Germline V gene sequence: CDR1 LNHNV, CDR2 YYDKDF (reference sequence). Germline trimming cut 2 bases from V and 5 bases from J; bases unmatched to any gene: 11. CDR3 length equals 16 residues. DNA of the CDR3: TGTGCCACCAGCAGAAGGTCGGGGACAGACCTTTATGGCTACACCTTC. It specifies CATSRRSGTDLYGYTF.

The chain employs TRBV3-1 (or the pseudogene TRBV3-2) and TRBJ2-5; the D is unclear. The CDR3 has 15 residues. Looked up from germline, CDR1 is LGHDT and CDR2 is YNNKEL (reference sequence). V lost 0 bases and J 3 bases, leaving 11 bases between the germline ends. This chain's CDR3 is CASSQDQASKETQYF. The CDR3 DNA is TGTGCCAGCAGCCAAGACCAGGCTTCAAAAGAGACCCAGTACTTC.

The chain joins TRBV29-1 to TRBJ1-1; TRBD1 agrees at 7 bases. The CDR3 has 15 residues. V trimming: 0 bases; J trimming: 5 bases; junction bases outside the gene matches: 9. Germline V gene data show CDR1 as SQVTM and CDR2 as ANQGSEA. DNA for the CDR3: TGCAGCGTTGAAGAGTCGAAAGACAGGGAGACTGAAGCTTTCTTT. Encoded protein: CSVEESKDRETEAFF.

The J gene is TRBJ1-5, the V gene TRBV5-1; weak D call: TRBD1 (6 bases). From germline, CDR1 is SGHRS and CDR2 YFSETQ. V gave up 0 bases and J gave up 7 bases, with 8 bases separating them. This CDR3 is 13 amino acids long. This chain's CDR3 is CASSLEGEQPQHF. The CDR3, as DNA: TGCGCCAGCAGCTTGGAGGGGGAACAGCCCCAGCATTTT.

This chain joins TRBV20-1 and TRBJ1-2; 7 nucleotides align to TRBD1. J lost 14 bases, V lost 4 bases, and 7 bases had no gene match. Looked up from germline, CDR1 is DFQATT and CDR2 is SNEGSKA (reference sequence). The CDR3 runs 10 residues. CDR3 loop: CSANPGTETF. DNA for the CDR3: TGCAGTGCTAACCCGGGGACAGAAACCTTC.

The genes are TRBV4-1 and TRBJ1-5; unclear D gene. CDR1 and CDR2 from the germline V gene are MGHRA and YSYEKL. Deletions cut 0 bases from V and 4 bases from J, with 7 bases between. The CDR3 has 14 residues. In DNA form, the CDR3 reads TGCGCCAGCAGCCAAGACCCCGGGAATCAGCCCCAGCATTTT. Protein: CASSQDPGNQPQHF.

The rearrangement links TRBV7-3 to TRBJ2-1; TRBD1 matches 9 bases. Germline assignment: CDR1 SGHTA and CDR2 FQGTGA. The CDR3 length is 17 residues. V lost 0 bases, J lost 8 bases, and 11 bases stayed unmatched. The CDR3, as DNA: TGTGCCAGCAGCTTAACAGGGACGGGACAGGGTTTCGATGAGCAGTTCTTC. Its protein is CASSLTGTGQGFDEQFF.

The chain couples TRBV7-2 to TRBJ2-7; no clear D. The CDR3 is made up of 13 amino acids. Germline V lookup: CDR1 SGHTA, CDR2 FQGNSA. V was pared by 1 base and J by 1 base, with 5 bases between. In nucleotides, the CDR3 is TGTGCCAGCAGCTTAGTCAGATCCTACGAGCAGTACTTC. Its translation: CASSLVRSYEQYF.

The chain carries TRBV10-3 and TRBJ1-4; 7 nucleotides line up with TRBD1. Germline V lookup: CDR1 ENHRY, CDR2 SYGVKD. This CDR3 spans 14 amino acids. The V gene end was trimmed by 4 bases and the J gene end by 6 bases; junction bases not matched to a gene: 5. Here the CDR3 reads CAISGGGRDEKLFF. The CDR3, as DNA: TGTGCCATCAGTGGAGGGGGCAGGGATGAAAAACTGTTTTTT.

The CDR3 reads CASSFLTPDQPQHF. CDR3 bases: TGTGCCAGCAGCTTCCTTACCCCAGATCAGCCCCAGCATTTT. The genes are TRBV5-5 and TRBJ1-5; no clear D gene. The CDR3 has 14 amino acids. Trimming removed 2 bases at V and 5 bases at J, with 11 bases between. The V gene's germline CDR1 is SGHKS and CDR2 YYEKEE (reference sequence).